These 11 T cell receptor beta chains share one sample of origin, sequenced in a study of T-cell memory formation after mild COVID-19. TCRdb fed the 5' RACE reads into MiXCR, producing one record per CDR3 protein. The sample holds 120,000 to 150,000 distinct CDR3 sequences, 11% to 15% seen once. Sequenced material: PBMCs or a T cell subset sorted from them (not recorded which). The receptor set was obtained from an adult woman who had mild COVID-19 (a few samples of this study predate the infection). Cell type and time point are not known.

The table lists this clonotype with a few counts. The chain is built from TRBV29-1 and TRBJ2-3; 13 bases agree with TRBD2. CDR3 length: 15 residues. The germline V gene encodes CDR1 SQVTM and CDR2 ANQGSEA. Unmatched junction bases numbered 9, after V lost 6 bases and J lost 6 bases. Written as DNA, the CDR3 is TGCAGCGTCGACGGACTAGCGGGAGATTTTGATACGCAGTATTTT. Translation gives CSVDGLAGDFDTQYF.

The chain is built from TRBV7-9 and TRBJ1-1; 10 bases fit TRBD1. With 1 base clipped from V and 7 bases from J, the junction kept 3 bases outside the gene matches. Per the germline V gene, CDR1 is SEHNR and CDR2 is FQNEAQ (reference sequence). This CDR3 is 14 amino acids long. The CDR3 coding sequence is TGTGCCAGCAGCTTAGTGACAGGGGGCGATGAAGCTTTCTTT. Translating gives CASSLVTGGDEAFF.

This clonotype was observed a few times. V is TRBV9 and J is TRBJ2-1; 8 nucleotides align to TRBD2. The V gene end was trimmed by 3 bases and the J gene end by 4 bases; junction bases not matched to a gene: 3. The CDR3 has 14 residues. Germline assignment: CDR1 SGDLS and CDR2 YYNGEE. DNA of the CDR3: TGTGCCAGCAGCGAGGGACTAGGATACAATGAGCAGTTCTTC. Encoded protein: CASSEGLGYNEQFF.

Only a few counts were recorded for this clonotype. This chain uses TRBV24-1 with TRBJ1-1; D might be TRBD1 (5 bases). The CDR3 has 14 amino acids. Deletions cut 7 bases from V and 0 bases from J, with 11 bases between. Germline assignment: CDR1 KGHDR and CDR2 SFDVKD. The CDR3 nucleotides are TGTGCCACCAGCACCAGGGAATTGAACACTGAAGCTTTCTTT. Translation gives CATSTRELNTEAFF.

The chain carries TRBV5-1 and TRBJ2-7; 7 bases line up with TRBD1. The CDR3 sequence is 18 residues long. Germline CDR1 reads SGHRS; CDR2 reads YFSETQ. V lost 1 base and J lost 3; bases outside the gene matches: 16. The CDR3 here is CASSLPPPLGTVRYEQYF. CDR3 sequence (DNA): TGCGCCAGCAGCTTGCCGCCCCCCCTCGGGACAGTTCGCTACGAGCAGTACTTC. The whole variable domain, filled in from reference TRBV5-1 and TRBJ2-7, reads KAGVTQTPRYLIKTRGQQVTLSCSPISGHRSVSWYQQTPGQGLQFLFEYFSETQRNKGNFPGRFSGRQFSNSRSEMNVSTLELGDSALYLCASSLPPPLGTVRYEQYFGPGTRLTVT.

This clonotype has only a few counts. V gene TRBV24-1 combines with J gene TRBJ2-3; 10 bases are shared with TRBD2. V lost 1 base, J lost 3 bases, and 0 bases stayed unmatched. Germline V gene data show CDR1 as KGHDR and CDR2 as SFDVKD. The CDR3 spans 15 residues. The CDR3 nucleotides read TGTGCCACCAGTGATTTTAGCGGGGGGACAGATACGCAGTATTTT. It encodes CATSDFSGGTDTQYF.

The table lists this clonotype with a few counts. This chain joins TRBV7-2 and TRBJ1-4, with D unclear. V shed 6 bases and J shed 5 bases, with 16 bases lying between them. CDR3 length: 15 amino acids. Per the germline V gene, CDR1 is SGHTA and CDR2 is FQGNSA. CDR3 region: CASSSAAGANEKLFF. In DNA form, the CDR3 reads TGTGCCAGCAGTTCGGCTGCAGGTGCCAATGAAAAACTGTTTTTT.

The chain couples TRBV7-9 to TRBJ2-5, with TRBD2 matching over 8 bases. With V trimmed by 5 bases and J by 5 bases, 10 bases remained unmatched. CDR1 is SEHNR, CDR2 FQNEAQ, per germline (reference sequence). The CDR3 consists of 15 residues. This CDR3 is CASSPPGLEGETQYF. Written as DNA, the CDR3 is TGTGCCAGCAGCCCGCCGGGACTAGAGGGCGAGACCCAGTACTTC.

The gene calls are TRBV6-5 and TRBJ1-1; 8 nucleotides agree with TRBD1. Trimming at V came to 5 bases and at J to 3 bases, leaving 5 bases not matched to a gene. Germline CDR1 and CDR2: MNHEY and SVGAGI. The CDR3 runs 14 residues. For the CDR3, the DNA is TGTGCCAGCAGTCGCGGGACAGGTCACACTGAAGCTTTCTTT. This translates into CASSRGTGHTEAFF.

The V gene is TRBV10-3, the J gene TRBJ2-7; 7 nucleotides align to TRBD2. Per germline, CDR1 ENHRY and CDR2 SYGVKD. This CDR3 has 14 amino acids. V was clipped by 3 bases and J by 3 bases; unmatched bases: 5. The CDR3 nucleotides read TGTGCCATCAGTGAAGCGGGGCTTAACTACGAGCAGTACTTC. Its protein is CAISEAGLNYEQYF.

The chain links TRBV3-1 to TRBJ2-7; 10 nucleotides line up with TRBD2. The germline gives CDR1 LGHDT, CDR2 YNNKEL (reference sequence). The length of the CDR3 is 17 residues. Germline trimming cut 3 bases from V and 5 bases from J; bases unmatched to any gene: 13. CDR3 in amino acids: CASSQDLLAGVSDEQYF. CDR3 sequence (DNA): TGTGCCAGCAGCCAGGACCTCCTAGCGGGAGTTTCTGACGAGCAGTACTTC.